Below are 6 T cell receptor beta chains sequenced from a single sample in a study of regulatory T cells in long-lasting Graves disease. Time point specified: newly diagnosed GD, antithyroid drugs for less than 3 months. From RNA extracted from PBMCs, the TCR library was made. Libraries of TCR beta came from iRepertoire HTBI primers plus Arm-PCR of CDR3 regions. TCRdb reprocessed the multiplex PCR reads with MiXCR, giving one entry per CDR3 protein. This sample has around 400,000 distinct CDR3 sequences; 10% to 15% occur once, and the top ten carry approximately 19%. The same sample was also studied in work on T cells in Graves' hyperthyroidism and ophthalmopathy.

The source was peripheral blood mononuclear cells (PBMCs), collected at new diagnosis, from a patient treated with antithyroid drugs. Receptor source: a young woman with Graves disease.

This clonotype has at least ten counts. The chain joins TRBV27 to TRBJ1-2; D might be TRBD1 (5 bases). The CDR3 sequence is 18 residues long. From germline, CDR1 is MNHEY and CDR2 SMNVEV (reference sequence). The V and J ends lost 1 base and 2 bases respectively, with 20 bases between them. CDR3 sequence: CASSLLRDGLTSNYGYTF. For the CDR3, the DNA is TGTGCCAGCAGTTTATTGAGGGACGGCTTAACCTCCAACTATGGCTACACCTTC.

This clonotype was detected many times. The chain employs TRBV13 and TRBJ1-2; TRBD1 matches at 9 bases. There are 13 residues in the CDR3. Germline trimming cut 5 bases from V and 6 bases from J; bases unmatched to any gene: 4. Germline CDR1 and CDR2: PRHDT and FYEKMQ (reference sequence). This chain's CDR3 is CASSEGQGHGYTF. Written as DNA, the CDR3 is TGTGCCAGCAGCGAGGGACAGGGTCATGGCTACACCTTC.

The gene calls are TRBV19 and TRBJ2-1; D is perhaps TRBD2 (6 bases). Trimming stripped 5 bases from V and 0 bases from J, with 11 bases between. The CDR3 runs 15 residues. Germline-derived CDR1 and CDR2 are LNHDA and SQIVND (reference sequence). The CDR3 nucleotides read TGTGCCAGTAGTCGCTACGGGGGCTCCTACAATGAGCAGTTCTTC. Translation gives CASSRYGGSYNEQFF. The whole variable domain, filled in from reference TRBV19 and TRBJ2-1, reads DGGITQSPKYLFRKEGQNVTLSCEQNLNHDAMYWYRQDPGQGLRLIYYSQIVNDFQKGDIAEGYSVSREKKESFPLTVTSAQKNPTAFYLCASSRYGGSYNEQFFGPGTRLTVL.

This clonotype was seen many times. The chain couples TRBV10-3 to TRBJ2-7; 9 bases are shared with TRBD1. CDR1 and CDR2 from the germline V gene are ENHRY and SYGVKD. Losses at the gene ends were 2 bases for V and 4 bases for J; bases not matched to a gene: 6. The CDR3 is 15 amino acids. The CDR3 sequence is CAISEETGGPYEQYF. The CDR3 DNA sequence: TGTGCCATCAGTGAGGAAACAGGGGGCCCGTACGAGCAGTACTTC.

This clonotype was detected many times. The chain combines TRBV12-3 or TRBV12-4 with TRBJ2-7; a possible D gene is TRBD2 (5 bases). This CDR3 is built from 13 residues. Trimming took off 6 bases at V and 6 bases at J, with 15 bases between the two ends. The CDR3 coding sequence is TGTGCCAGCAGCCAGCACGCAAGCGGCGAGCAGTACGTC. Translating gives CASSQHASGEQYV.

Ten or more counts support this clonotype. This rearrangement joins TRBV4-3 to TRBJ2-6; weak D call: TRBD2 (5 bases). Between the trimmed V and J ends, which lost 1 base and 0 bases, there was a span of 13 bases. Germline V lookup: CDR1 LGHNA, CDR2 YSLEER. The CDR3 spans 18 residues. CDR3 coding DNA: TGCGCCAGCAGCCAAGGGAGGCAGACGACCTCTGGGGCCAACGTCCTGACTTTC. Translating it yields CASSQGRQTTSGANVLTF.